Following are 15 T cell receptor beta chains from one sample sequenced in a study of brain T cells in children with intractable seizures. Time point reported: blood from clinic visit 5 months post-surgery; TSC patient then seizure free. Repertoires were generated with immunoSEQ multiplex PCR, while TCRdb's copy carries only in-frame clones and drops some. This table holds 340,000 or so clones, approximately 93% found once. Here the sequenced sample was peripheral blood, taken about 5 months after surgery. The receptor source for this set is a boy younger than two with tuberous sclerosis and intractable seizures.

The chain is built from TRBV28 and TRBJ2-2; 9 nucleotides align to TRBD1. The germline V gene has CDR1 MDHEN and CDR2 SYDVKM. J lost 5 bases, V lost 7 bases, and 8 bases had no gene match. This CDR3 comprises 15 residues. Written as DNA, the CDR3 is TGTGCCAGCAACCCACAGGGGGCGGGAACCGGGGAGCTGTTTTTT. Encoded protein: CASNPQGAGTGELFF.

The chain uses TRBV12-5 and TRBJ1-5, with a possible D match to TRBD1 (5 bases). The CDR3 totals 17 residues. Between the trimmed V and J ends, which lost 2 bases and 4 bases, there was a span of 18 bases. CDR1 and CDR2 (germline): LGHNT, FRNRAP. CDR3 in amino acids: CASGLTGLHQGNQPQHF. DNA of the CDR3: TGTGCTAGTGGTTTGACAGGACTGCACCAAGGGAATCAGCCCCAGCATTTT.

The chain has TRBV27 and TRBJ2-7, with a weak D call TRBD1 (5 bases). V was shortened by 6 bases and J by 4 bases, with 16 bases between the two germline ends. Germline CDR1 MNHEY, CDR2 SMNVEV (reference sequence). The CDR3 is 14 residues long. CDR3 loop: CASSSGHVSYEQYF. DNA for the CDR3: TGTGCCAGCAGCTCCGGACATGTATCTTACGAGCAGTACTTC.

This chain links TRBV19 with TRBJ1-6, with TRBD1 matching over 12 bases. The V segment lost 3 bases and the J segment 9 bases; nucleotides outside the gene matches: 6. Germline values: CDR1 LNHDA, CDR2 SQIVND (reference sequence). The CDR3 is 16 amino acids. The CDR3 loop is CASSIPLGQGASPLHF. The CDR3 DNA is TGTGCCAGTAGTATCCCCCTGGGACAGGGGGCTTCACCCCTCCACTTT.

The chain joins TRBV5-1 to TRBJ1-4; D is unclear. V lost 4 bases, J lost 0 bases, and 7 bases lay in between. Germline CDR1 SGHRS, CDR2 YFSETQ. The length of the CDR3 is 14 residues. CDR3 coding DNA: TGCGCCAGCAGCATGGATGCAACTAATGAAAAACTGTTTTTT. Its translation: CASSMDATNEKLFF. Full variable domain (outside the CDR3, taken from reference TRBV5-1 and TRBJ1-4): KAGVTQTPRYLIKTRGQQVTLSCSPISGHRSVSWYQQTPGQGLQFLFEYFSETQRNKGNFPGRFSGRQFSNSRSEMNVSTLELGDSALYLCASSMDATNEKLFFGSGTQLSVL.

A few counts support this clone. The rearrangement joins TRBV7-9 to TRBJ1-5; possibly TRBD1 for D (6 bases). This CDR3 is 14 amino acids long. The ends were cut back, 10 bases at V and 2 bases at J, with 15 bases in the middle. CDR1 is SEHNR, CDR2 FQNEAQ, per germline (reference sequence). This CDR3 is CANEGENGNQPQHF. The CDR3 DNA reads as TGTGCCAACGAGGGGGAGAACGGCAATCAGCCCCAGCATTTT.

The rearrangement links TRBV27 to TRBJ2-7, with 7 bases fitting TRBD2. Looked up from germline, CDR1 is MNHEY and CDR2 is SMNVEV (reference sequence). The CDR3 has 15 amino acids. After removal of 5 bases from V and 1 base from J, the junction contained 8 bases not matched to a gene. CDR3 residues: CASSPVGGGSYEQYF. The DNA for the CDR3 is TGTGCCAGCAGTCCAGTCGGGGGAGGGTCCTACGAGCAGTACTTC.

V is TRBV6-6 and J is TRBJ2-7; D call uncertain. With 7 bases removed from V and 1 base from J, the gap between germline ends came to 11 bases. Germline V gene data show CDR1 as MNHNY and CDR2 as SVGAGI (reference sequence). The CDR3 covers 13 residues. CDR3 residues: CASIPHDSYEQYF. CDR3 sequence (DNA): TGTGCCAGCATTCCCCACGATTCCTACGAGCAGTACTTC.

The DNA for the CDR3 is TGTGCCAGTGAGGCAAGCTCTGGAAACACCATATATTTT. The encoded protein is CASEASSGNTIYF. The chain employs TRBV28 and TRBJ1-3; no firm D call. Trimming took 9 bases from V and 0 from J, leaving 9 bases between them. In germline, CDR1 is MDHEN, CDR2 SYDVKM. This CDR3 has 13 residues. The variable domain in full, completed from reference TRBV28 and TRBJ1-3, reads DVKVTQSSRYLVKRTGEKVFLECVQDMDHENMFWYRQDPGLGLRLIYFSYDVKMKEKGDIPEGYSVSREKKERFSLILESASTNQTSMYLCASEASSGNTIYFGEGSWLTVV.

The chain carries TRBV4-1 and TRBJ2-7; tentative D call: TRBD1 (5 bases). This CDR3 comprises 13 residues. Between the trimmed V and J ends, which lost 0 bases and 3 bases, there was a span of 6 bases. CDR1 MGHRA and CDR2 YSYEKL come from the germline V gene. CDR3 sequence: CASSQEDNYEQYF. Here the CDR3 DNA reads TGCGCCAGCAGCCAAGAGGACAACTACGAGCAGTACTTC.

The V and J genes are TRBV25-1 and TRBJ1-1; 9 bases are shared with TRBD1. Per germline, CDR1 MGHDK and CDR2 SYGVNS. V trimming: 4 bases; J trimming: 7 bases; junction bases outside the gene matches: 7. The CDR3 covers 14 residues. The CDR3 region has the DNA TGTGCCAGCAGTGGGGGACAGGGTGCTTTTGAAGCTTTCTTT. Amino acid sequence: CASSGGQGAFEAFF.

The chain joins TRBV4-2 to TRBJ1-2, with 8 bases identical to TRBD1. The V segment lost 1 base and the J segment 8 bases; nucleotides outside the gene matches: 3. Per germline, CDR1 LGHNA and CDR2 YNFKEQ. The CDR3 spans 13 residues. CDR3 sequence reads: CASSQATGVGYTF. Here the CDR3 DNA reads TGTGCCAGCAGCCAAGCGACAGGGGTGGGCTACACCTTC.

The V call is TRBV5-6, the J call TRBJ2-7; 7 positions agree with TRBD2. Germline CDR1 is SGHDT and CDR2 is YYEEEE. This CDR3 contains 12 residues. Trimming cost V 2 bases and J 9 bases; bases outside gene matches: 5. The CDR3 loop is CASSFPRGLQYF. The CDR3 coding sequence is TGTGCCAGCAGCTTCCCGCGGGGGTTGCAGTACTTC.

The V and J genes are TRBV7-5 and TRBJ2-5; TRBD2 was called by the table and not checked on the DNA. TRBV7-5 is given as a pseudogene. The CDR3 consists of 16 residues. The CDR3 here is CARSLHSAGGRETQYF. CDR3 nucleotide sequence: TGTGCCAGAAGCTTACACTCGGCGGGGGGGAGAGAGACCCAGTACTTC.

The V and J genes are TRBV27 and TRBJ2-1; 12 nucleotides line up with TRBD2. CDR3 length: 15 residues. Per germline, CDR1 MNHEY and CDR2 SMNVEV (reference sequence). V lost 3 bases, J lost 7 bases, and 4 bases stayed unmatched. The CDR3, as DNA: TGTGCCAGCAGTTTGACTAGCGGGGGTGGAAATGAGCAGTTCTTC. Its protein product is CASSLTSGGGNEQFF.